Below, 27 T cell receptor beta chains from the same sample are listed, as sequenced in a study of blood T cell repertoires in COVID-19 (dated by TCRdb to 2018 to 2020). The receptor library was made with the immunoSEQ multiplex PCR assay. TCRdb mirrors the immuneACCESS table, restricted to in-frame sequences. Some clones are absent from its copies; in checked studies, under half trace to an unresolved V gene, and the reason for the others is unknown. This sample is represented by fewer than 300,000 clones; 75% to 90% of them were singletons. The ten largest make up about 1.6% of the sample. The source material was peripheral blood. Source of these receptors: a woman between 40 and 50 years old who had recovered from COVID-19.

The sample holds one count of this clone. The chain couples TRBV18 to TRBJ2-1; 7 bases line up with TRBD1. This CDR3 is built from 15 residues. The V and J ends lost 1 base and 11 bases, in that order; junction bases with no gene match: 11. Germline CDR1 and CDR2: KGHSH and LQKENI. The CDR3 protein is CASSPLSEGTAKQFF. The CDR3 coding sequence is TGTGCCAGCTCACCACTAAGTGAAGGGACAGCAAAGCAGTTCTTC.

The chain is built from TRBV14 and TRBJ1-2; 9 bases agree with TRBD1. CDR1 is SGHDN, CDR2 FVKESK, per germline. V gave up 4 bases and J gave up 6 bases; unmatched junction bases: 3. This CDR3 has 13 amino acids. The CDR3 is CASSPRTGDGYTF. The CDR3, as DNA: TGTGCCAGCAGCCCTCGGACAGGGGATGGCTACACCTTC. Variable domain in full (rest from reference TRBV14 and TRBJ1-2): EAGVTQFPSHSVIEKGQTVTLRCDPISGHDNLYWYRRVMGKEIKFLLHFVKESKQDESGMPNNRFLAERTGGTYSTLKVQPAELEDSGVYFCASSPRTGDGYTFGSGTRLTVV.

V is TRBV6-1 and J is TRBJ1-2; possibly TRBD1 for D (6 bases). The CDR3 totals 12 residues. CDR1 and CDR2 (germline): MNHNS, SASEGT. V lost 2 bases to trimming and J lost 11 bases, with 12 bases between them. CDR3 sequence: CASSERGGWYTF. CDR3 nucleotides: TGTGCCAGCAGTGAACGAGGGGGATGGTACACCTTC.

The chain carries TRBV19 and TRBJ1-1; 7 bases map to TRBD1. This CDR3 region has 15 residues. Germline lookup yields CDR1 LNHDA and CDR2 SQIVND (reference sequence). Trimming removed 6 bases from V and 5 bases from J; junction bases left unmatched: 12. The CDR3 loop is CASRGGNKEATEAFF. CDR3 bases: TGTGCCAGTAGAGGGGGCAATAAAGAGGCGACTGAAGCTTTCTTT. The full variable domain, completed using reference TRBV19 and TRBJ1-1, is DGGITQSPKYLFRKEGQNVTLSCEQNLNHDAMYWYRQDPGQGLRLIYYSQIVNDFQKGDIAEGYSVSREKKESFPLTVTSAQKNPTAFYLCASRGGNKEATEAFFGQGTRLTVV.

This chain's CDR3 is CASSLAGSGQYF. In nucleotides, the CDR3 is TGTGCCAGCAGCTTGGCCGGTTCGGGGCAGTACTTC. The chain couples TRBV5-6 to TRBJ2-7; the D is unclear. V was trimmed by 0 bases and J by 9 bases, leaving 10 bases between them. Germline CDR1 and CDR2: SGHDT and YYEEEE. The CDR3 length is 12 residues.

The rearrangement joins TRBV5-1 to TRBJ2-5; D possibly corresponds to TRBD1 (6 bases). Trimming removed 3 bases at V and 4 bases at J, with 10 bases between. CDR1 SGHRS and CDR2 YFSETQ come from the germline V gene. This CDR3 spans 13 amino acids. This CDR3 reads CASSSQGRETQYF. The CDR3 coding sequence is TGCGCCAGCAGCTCCCAGGGGCGAGAGACCCAGTACTTC.

CDR3 protein: CAWSPTRGTRQETQYF. The CDR3, as DNA: TGTGCCTGGAGTCCCACCCGAGGGACAAGACAAGAGACCCAGTACTTC. V gene TRBV30 combines with J gene TRBJ2-5; TRBD1 is a possible D gene (6 bases). V was trimmed by 2 bases and J by 2 bases, leaving 18 bases between them. The CDR3 contains 16 residues. CDR1 is GTSNPN, CDR2 SVGIG, per germline (reference sequence).

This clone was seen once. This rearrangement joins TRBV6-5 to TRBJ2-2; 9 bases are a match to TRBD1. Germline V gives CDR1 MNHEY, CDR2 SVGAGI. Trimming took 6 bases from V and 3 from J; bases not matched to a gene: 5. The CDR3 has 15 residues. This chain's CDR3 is CASRLRDRDTGELFF. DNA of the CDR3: TGTGCCAGCAGACTCCGGGACAGGGACACCGGGGAGCTGTTTTTT.

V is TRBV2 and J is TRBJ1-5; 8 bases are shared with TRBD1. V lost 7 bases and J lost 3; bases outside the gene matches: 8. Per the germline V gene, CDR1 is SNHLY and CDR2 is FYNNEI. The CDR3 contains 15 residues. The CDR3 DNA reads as TGTGCCAGCACCGCGACAGGGGTTATCAATCAGCCCCAGCATTTT. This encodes CASTATGVINQPQHF.

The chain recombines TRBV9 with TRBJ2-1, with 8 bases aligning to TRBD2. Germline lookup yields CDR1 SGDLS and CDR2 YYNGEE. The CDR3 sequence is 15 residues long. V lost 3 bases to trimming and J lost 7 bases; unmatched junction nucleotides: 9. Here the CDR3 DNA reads TGTGCCAGCAGCGCCGGGGGGGCCCCTTCAAATGAGCAGTTCTTC. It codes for CASSAGGAPSNEQFF.

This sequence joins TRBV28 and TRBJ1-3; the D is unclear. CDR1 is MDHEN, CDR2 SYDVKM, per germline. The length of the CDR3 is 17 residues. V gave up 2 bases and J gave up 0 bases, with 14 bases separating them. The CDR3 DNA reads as TGTGCCAGCAGTTTAACGGCGCAGGCCTACTCTGGAAACACCATATATTTT. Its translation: CASSLTAQAYSGNTIYF.

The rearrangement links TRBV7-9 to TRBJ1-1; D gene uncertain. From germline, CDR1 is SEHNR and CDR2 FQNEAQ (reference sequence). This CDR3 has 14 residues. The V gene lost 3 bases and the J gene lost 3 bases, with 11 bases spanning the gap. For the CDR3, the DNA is TGTGCCAGCAGCTTTGTTGACACCTACACTGAAGCTTTCTTT. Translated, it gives CASSFVDTYTEAFF.

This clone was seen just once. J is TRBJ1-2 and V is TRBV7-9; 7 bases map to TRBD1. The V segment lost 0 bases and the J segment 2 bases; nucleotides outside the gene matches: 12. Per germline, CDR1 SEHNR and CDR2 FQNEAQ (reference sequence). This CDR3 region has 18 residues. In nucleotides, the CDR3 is TGTGCCAGCAGCTTAGCCTTCCTTCCGATGGACAGGAACTATGGCTACACCTTC. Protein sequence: CASSLAFLPMDRNYGYTF.

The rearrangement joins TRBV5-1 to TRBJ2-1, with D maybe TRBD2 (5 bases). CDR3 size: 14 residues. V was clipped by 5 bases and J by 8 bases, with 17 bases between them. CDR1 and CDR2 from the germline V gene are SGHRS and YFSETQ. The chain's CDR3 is CASSSRTPADEQFF. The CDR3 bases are TGCGCCAGCAGTTCACGGACTCCCGCCGATGAGCAGTTCTTC.

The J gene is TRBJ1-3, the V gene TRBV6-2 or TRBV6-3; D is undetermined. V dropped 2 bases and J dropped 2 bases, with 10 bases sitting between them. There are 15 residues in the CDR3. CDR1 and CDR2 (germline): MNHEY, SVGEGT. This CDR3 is CASSYHVPTGNTIYF. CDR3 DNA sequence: TGTGCCAGCAGTTACCACGTCCCTACTGGAAACACCATATATTTT.

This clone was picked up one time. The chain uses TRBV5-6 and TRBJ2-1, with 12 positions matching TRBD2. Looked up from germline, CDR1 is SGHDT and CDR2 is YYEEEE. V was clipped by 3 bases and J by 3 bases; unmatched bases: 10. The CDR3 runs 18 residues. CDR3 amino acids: CASSSPVASGGVYNEQFF. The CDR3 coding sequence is TGTGCCAGCAGCTCCCCCGTGGCTAGCGGGGGGGTCTACAATGAGCAGTTCTTC.

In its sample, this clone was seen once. The CDR3 sequence: CASSYSYVLPYEQYF. CDR3 nucleotides: TGTGCCAGCAGTTACTCCTACGTTTTGCCCTACGAGCAGTACTTC. The genes are TRBV6-5 and TRBJ2-7; D gene uncertain. Per the germline V gene, CDR1 is MNHEY and CDR2 is SVGAGI. V lost 0 bases and J 2 bases, leaving 11 bases between the germline ends. The CDR3 totals 15 residues.

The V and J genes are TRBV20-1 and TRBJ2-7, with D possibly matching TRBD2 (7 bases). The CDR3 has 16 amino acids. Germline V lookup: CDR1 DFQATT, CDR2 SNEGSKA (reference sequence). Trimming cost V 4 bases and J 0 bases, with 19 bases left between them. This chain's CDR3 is CSAIDPGGGGSYEQYF. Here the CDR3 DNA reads TGCAGTGCTATTGATCCCGGGGGAGGGGGCTCCTACGAGCAGTACTTC.

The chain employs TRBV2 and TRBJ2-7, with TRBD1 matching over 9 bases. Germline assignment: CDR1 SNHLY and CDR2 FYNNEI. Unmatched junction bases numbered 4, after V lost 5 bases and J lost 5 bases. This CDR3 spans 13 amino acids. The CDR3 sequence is CASSRDRAHEQYF. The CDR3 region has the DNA TGTGCCAGCAGTAGGGACAGGGCCCACGAGCAGTACTTC.

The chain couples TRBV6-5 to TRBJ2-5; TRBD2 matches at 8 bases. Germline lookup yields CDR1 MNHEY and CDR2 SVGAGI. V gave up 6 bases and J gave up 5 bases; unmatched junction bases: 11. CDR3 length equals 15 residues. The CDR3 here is CASRRSGGPRETQYF. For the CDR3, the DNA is TGTGCCAGCAGACGATCGGGGGGGCCTCGGGAGACCCAGTACTTC.

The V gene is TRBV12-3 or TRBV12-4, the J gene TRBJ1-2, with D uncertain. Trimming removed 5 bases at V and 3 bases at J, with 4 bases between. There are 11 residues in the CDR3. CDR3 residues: CASSPYYGYTF. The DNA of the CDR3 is TGTGCCAGCAGTCCGTACTATGGCTACACCTTC.

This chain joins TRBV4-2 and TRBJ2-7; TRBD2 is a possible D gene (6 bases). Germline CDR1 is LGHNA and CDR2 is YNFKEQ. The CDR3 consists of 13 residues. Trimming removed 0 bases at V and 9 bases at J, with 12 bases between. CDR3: CASSQDHGRTQYF. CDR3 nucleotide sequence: TGTGCCAGCAGCCAAGATCACGGGAGAACGCAGTACTTC.

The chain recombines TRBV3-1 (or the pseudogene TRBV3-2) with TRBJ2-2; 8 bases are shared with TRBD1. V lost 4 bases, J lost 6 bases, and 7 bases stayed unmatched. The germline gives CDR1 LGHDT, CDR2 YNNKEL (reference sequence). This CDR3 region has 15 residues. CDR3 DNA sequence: TGTGCCAGCAGCCGAACAGACAGGGGTGCCGGGGAGCTGTTTTTT. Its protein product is CASSRTDRGAGELFF.

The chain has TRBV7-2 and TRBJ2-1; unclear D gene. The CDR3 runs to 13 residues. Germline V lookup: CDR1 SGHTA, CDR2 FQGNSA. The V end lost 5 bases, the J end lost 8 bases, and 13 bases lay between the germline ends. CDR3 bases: TGTGCCAGCAGCCAGGAATTGATCCATGAGCAGTTCTTC. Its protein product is CASSQELIHEQFF.

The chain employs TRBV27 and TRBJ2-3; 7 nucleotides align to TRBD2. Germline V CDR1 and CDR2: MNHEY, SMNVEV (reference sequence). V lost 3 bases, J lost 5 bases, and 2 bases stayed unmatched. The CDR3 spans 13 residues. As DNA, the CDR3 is TGTGCCAGCAGTTTCGCGGGGGAAGATACGCAGTATTTT. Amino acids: CASSFAGEDTQYF.

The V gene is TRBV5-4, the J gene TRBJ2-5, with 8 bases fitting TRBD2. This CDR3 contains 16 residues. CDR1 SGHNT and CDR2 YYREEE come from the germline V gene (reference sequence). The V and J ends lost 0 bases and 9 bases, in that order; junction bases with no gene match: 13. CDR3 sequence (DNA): TGTGCCAGCAGCTTGGGGGTAGCGGGACCCATGGAGCCCCAGTACTTC. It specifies CASSLGVAGPMEPQYF.

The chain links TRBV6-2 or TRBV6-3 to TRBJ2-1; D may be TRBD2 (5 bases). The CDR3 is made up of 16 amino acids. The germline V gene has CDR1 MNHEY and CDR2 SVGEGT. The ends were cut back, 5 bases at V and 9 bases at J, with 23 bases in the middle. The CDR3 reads CASSRTGLLRVGEQFF. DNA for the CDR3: TGTGCCAGCAGTCGTACCGGGCTCCTGCGGGTTGGTGAGCAGTTCTTC.